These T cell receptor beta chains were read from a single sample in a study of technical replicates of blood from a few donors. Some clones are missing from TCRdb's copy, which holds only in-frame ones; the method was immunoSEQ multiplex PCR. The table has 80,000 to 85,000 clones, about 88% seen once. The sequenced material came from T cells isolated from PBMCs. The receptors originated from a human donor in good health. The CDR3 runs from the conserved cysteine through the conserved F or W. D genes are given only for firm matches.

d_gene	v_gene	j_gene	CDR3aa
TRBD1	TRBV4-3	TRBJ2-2	CASSLGQANTGELFF
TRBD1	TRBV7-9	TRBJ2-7	CASSFRTGGYEQYF
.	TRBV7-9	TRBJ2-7	CAISRGGIYEQYF
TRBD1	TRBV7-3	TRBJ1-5	CASSLETGGNQPQHF
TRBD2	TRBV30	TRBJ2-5	CAWRVAGGQRVQYF
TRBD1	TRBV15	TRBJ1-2	CATDRDRVTGYTF
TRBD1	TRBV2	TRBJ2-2	CASRTGIHGELFF
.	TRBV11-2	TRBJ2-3	CASSLGEDTQYF
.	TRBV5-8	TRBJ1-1	CASSLLSLLNTEAFF
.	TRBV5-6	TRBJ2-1	CASSYGDKPYNEQFF
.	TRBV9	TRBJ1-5	CASSVGWELPQHF
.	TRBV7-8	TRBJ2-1	CASSFPAVYNEQFF
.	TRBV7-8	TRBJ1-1	CASSLVGRNTEAFF
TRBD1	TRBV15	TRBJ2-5	CATSRGGSGQGIPWETQYF
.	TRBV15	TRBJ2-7	CATSRDLGAEDEQYF
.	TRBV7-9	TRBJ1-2	CASSLDVQYGYTF
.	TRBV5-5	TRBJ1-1	CASSARGTEAFF
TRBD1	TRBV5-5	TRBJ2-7	CASSLLGTGEYIAYEQYF
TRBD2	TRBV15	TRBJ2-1	CATSGELAAKYNEQFF
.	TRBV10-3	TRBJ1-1	CAISDSLNTEAFF